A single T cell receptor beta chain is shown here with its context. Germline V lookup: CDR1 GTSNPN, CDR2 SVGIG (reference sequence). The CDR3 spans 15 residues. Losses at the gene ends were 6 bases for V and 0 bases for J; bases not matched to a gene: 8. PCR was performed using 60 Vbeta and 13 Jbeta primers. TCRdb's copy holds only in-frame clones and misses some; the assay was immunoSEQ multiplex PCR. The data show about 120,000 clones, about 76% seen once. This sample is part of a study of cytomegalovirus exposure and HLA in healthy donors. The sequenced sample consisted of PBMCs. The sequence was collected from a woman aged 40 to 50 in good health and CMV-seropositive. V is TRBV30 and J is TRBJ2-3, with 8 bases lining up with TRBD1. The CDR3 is CACDRGLSSTDTQYF. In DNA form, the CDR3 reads TGTGCCTGTGACAGGGGACTTTCTAGCACAGATACGCAGTATTTT. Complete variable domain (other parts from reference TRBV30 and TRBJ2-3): SQTIHQWPATLVQPVGSPLSLECTVEGTSNPNLYWYRQAAGRGLQLLFYSVGIGQISSEVPQNLSASRPQDRQFILSSKKLLLSDSGFYLCACDRGLSSTDTQYFGPGTRLTVL.